These T cell receptor beta chains were read from a single sample in a study of graft-versus-host responses after intestinal transplantation. Libraries were prepared by immunoSEQ multiplex PCR; TCRdb keeps only in-frame clonotypes and omits some of them. The sample has 11,000 to 15,000 clones; around 40% are singletons. The input for sequencing was alloreactive CD4+ T cells from a mixed lymphocyte reaction culture, taken before intestinal transplant. The receptors derive from a human patient who received an intestinal transplant. Each CDR3 is given with its conserved first and last residue.

v_gene,len,CDR3aa
TRBV6-6,15,CASSYVLGGTYEQYF
TRBV2,15,CASSVGQGTSDIQYF
TRBV10-3,14,CATGQGANTGELFF
TRBV10-3,15,CAISGGDSKNTEAFF
TRBV4-3,16,CASSQEGVSSTDTQYF
TRBV4-3,14,CASSTGTGDQPQHF
TRBV15,14,CATSRDPGSYEQYF
TRBV5-1,16,CASSFGPGPNTYEQYF
TRBV5-5,14,CASSSRGAGNTIYF
TRBV21-1,10,CASRENEQYF
TRBV7-2,13,CASSVDRNYGYTF
TRBV19,15,CASSMVQGTFQPQHF
TRBV7-2,13,CASSSLLDQPQHF
TRBV4-3,14,CASSQDGTGSEQYF
TRBV5-1,13,CASSLDIYYEQYF
TRBV29-1,12,CSGEARDYEQYF
TRBV14,14,CASSRQGVNQPQHF
TRBV27,13,CASSSLLTRKLFF
TRBV28,18,CASSSNGPRGAGNYGYTF
TRBV12-5,18,CASGLVTGTMPKTGELFF
TRBV6-1,14,CASSVMGAIHEQYF
TRBV18,15,CASSSRQGALNEQYF
TRBV9,17,CASSDGTSGGAGETQYF